Each of the 9 T cell receptor beta chains below was sequenced from the same sample in a study of T cell repertoires in cytomegalovirus infection. Via MiXCR, TCRdb re-called the reads, giving one row per CDR3 protein. The top ten hold approximately 44% of the sample, which has 250,000 or so distinct CDR3 sequences, about 18% seen once. Sample: CD8+ T cells from PBMCs. The receptors originated from a human donor in good health (CMV status not recorded). Some clones in this sample may be carry-over from other donors' samples.

This clonotype has at least ten counts. The chain joins TRBV7-2 to TRBJ2-3; D uncertain. The V gene lost 2 bases and the J gene lost 3 bases, with 9 bases spanning the gap. The CDR3 totals 14 residues. Germline V CDR1 and CDR2: SGHTA, FQGNSA. CDR3 sequence: CASSLNEGTDTQYF. The CDR3 region has the DNA TGTGCCAGCAGCTTAAATGAAGGGACAGATACGCAGTATTTT. Together with reference TRBV7-2 and TRBJ2-3, the CDR3 gives the full variable domain: GAGVSQSPSNKVTEKGKDVELRCDPISGHTALYWYRQSLGQGLEFLIYFQGNSAPDKSGLPSDRFSAERTGGSVSTLTIQRTQQEDSAVYLCASSLNEGTDTQYFGPGTRLTVL.

This clonotype has ten or more counts. V is TRBV6-2 or TRBV6-3 and J is TRBJ2-7, with D possibly being TRBD1 or TRBD2 (6 bases each). In germline, CDR1 is MNHEY, CDR2 SVGEGT. This CDR3 contains 15 residues. V lost 0 bases to trimming and J lost 2 bases, with 11 bases between them. Here the CDR3 reads CASSYSGGVAYEQYF. The CDR3 DNA sequence: TGTGCCAGCAGTTACTCCGGGGGCGTAGCCTACGAGCAGTACTTC.

This clonotype was counted a few times. V gene TRBV9 combines with J gene TRBJ2-1, with 8 positions matching TRBD2. Germline V CDR1 and CDR2: SGDLS, YYNGEE. The CDR3 totals 15 residues. V trimming: 3 bases; J trimming: 4 bases; junction bases outside the gene matches: 6. The CDR3 protein is CASSATRGGYNEQFF. The CDR3 DNA reads TGTGCCAGCAGCGCAACCCGGGGGGGATACAATGAGCAGTTCTTC.

The chain links TRBV28 to TRBJ2-7; D is unresolved. V shed 6 bases and J shed 1 base, with 10 bases lying between them. There are 13 residues in the CDR3. The V gene's germline CDR1 is MDHEN and CDR2 SYDVKM. CDR3 region: CASSPRISYEQYF. The CDR3, as DNA: TGTGCCAGCAGCCCCCGGATATCCTACGAGCAGTACTTC.

This clonotype has ten or more counts. The chain combines TRBV20-1 with TRBJ2-3; D is possibly TRBD1 (5 bases). Germline CDR1 is DFQATT and CDR2 is SNEGSKA (reference sequence). V was trimmed by 5 bases and J by 0 bases, leaving 12 bases between them. The CDR3 consists of 14 residues. This chain's CDR3 is CSAPTETSTDTQYF. The CDR3 region has the DNA TGCAGTGCTCCGACAGAGACTAGCACAGATACGCAGTATTTT.

The chain has TRBV27 and TRBJ2-5, with TRBD2 identical over 7 bases. CDR1 is MNHEY and CDR2 is SMNVEV in the germline V gene (reference sequence). With 11 bases clipped from V and 3 bases from J, the junction kept 3 bases outside the gene matches. The CDR3 has 11 amino acids. CDR3 DNA sequence: TGTGCCGGGGGAGGGGAAGAGACCCAGTACTTC. The encoded protein is CAGGGEETQYF.

This clonotype has a count of ten or more. The V call is TRBV7-6, the J call TRBJ2-1; D is perhaps TRBD1 or TRBD2 (5 bases each). The V end lost 3 bases, the J end lost 9 bases, and 15 bases lay between the germline ends. CDR1 is SGHVS and CDR2 is FNYEAQ in the germline V gene. There are 14 residues in the CDR3. CDR3 sequence (DNA): TGTGCCAGCAGCTTTACAGGTTCGGCGGGTGAGCAGTTCTTC. It codes for CASSFTGSAGEQFF.

There are many counts of this clonotype. The chain couples TRBV6-2 or TRBV6-3 to TRBJ2-1; the match to TRBD2 covers 9 bases. With V trimmed by 6 bases and J by 6 bases, 9 bases remained unmatched. CDR3 length: 15 amino acids. Germline lookup yields CDR1 MNHEY and CDR2 SVGEGT. The CDR3 sequence is CASSLTRGGANEQFF. CDR3 in DNA: TGTGCCAGCAGCCTCACCCGCGGGGGGGCCAATGAGCAGTTCTTC.

This clonotype occurred a few times. The chain recombines TRBV6-8 with TRBJ1-2; a possible D gene is TRBD1 (6 bases). Germline CDR1 and CDR2: MNHGY and SAAAGT. The V end lost 0 bases, the J end lost 5 bases, and 10 bases lay between the germline ends. CDR3 size: 14 residues. As DNA, the CDR3 is TGTGCCAGCAGTTACTCCTCAGGGGCGTATGGCTACACCTTC. This gives the protein CASSYSSGAYGYTF.